These 4 T cell receptor beta chains were all obtained from the same sample, sequenced in a study of monozygotic twins with inflammatory bowel disease. TCRdb re-called the 5' RACE reads, yielding one record per CDR3 amino acid sequence without DNA. The specimen's table records approximately 330,000 distinct CDR3 sequences. Material for sequencing was blood. Every receptor here comes from a human donor with ulcerative colitis or Crohn's disease, or a healthy co-twin of an affected twin (not recorded which).

The chain carries TRBV30 and TRBJ2-3. Germline V gives CDR1 GTSNPN, CDR2 SVGIG (reference sequence). CDR3 length equals 11 residues. The CDR3: CAWSQRDTQYF.

V and J are TRBV4-1 and TRBJ2-1; TCRdb's D call, TRBD1, is unchecked because there is no DNA. This CDR3 has 13 residues. The V gene's germline CDR1 is MGHRA and CDR2 YSYEKL. This chain's CDR3 is CASSQITGAEQFF.

V and J are TRBV27 and TRBJ2-2. This CDR3 has 13 amino acids. Germline CDR1 and CDR2: MNHEY and SMNVEV (reference sequence). The CDR3 reads CASSLKTVGELFF.

The chain recombines TRBV4-1 with TRBJ2-7. Germline values: CDR1 MGHRA, CDR2 YSYEKL. The CDR3 runs 15 residues. The CDR3 sequence is CASSQEPGRSYEQYF.